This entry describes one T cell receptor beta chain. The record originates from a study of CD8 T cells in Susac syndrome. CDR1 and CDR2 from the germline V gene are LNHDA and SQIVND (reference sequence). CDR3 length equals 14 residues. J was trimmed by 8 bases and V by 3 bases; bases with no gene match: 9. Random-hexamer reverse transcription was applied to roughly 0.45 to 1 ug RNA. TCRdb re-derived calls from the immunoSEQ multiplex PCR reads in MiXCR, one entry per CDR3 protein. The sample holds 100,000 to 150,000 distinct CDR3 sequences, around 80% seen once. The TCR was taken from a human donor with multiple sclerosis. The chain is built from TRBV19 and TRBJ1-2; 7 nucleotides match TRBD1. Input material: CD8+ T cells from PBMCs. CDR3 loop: CASSIRLGGGGYTF. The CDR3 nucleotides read TGTGCCAGTAGTATCCGGCTAGGGGGCGGCGGCTACACCTTC.